This T cell receptor beta chain comes out of a study of metastatic and nonmetastatic thyroid tumors. Overall study context: Repertoire data that came from the blood and tumor or nodule tissue of malignant and benign thyroid patients were compared. Study outcomes and limitations: Benign nodules reportedly had significantly lower TCR beta diversity than malignant thyroid tumors in blood and tumor.

Before thyroid surgery, none of the patients had received any treatment. The CDR3 is 16 residues long. V gave up 4 bases and J gave up 0 bases, with 15 bases separating them. Germline assignment: CDR1 SGHRS and CDR2 YFSETQ. This clone has at least ten counts. Its antigen is unidentified. Original data processing: What underpinned the distant-metastasis classifier for papillary thyroid cancer was the set of CDR3 differences across clinicopathological groups. TCRdb called clones again from the PCR reads with MiXCR. The V and J calls follow TCRdb's processing rather than the paper's. The sample has about 33,000 clones; 15% to 20% are singletons.

The V gene is TRBV5-1, the J gene TRBJ2-3, with D possibly TRBD1 on 5 matching bases. This receptor was identified in a male donor with papillary thyroid cancer or a benign thyroid nodule (not recorded which). Some clones in this sample may be carry-over from other donors' samples. The sample taken for sequencing was blood. The CDR3 DNA reads TGCGCCAGCAGCCCCGGACATTTAACTAGCACAGATACGCAGTATTTT. Translated: CASSPGHLTSTDTQYF.